Following are 14 T cell receptor beta chains from one sample sequenced in a study of blood T cell repertoires in COVID-19. Libraries were prepared by immunoSEQ multiplex PCR; TCRdb keeps only in-frame clonotypes and omits some of them. Of about 14,000 clones listed, 80% to 95% are singletons. The specimen sequenced was peripheral blood. These receptors originate from a human donor in a cohort sampled during active COVID-19.

The gene calls are TRBV11-2 and TRBJ2-3; weak D call: TRBD2 (6 bases). The germline V gene has CDR1 SGHAT and CDR2 FQNNGV. The CDR3 has 14 amino acids. The V gene lost 3 bases and the J gene lost 6 bases, with 13 bases spanning the gap. The CDR3 DNA reads TGTGCCAGCAGCTTCGGGACTTCCACGGATACGCAGTATTTT. Protein product: CASSFGTSTDTQYF. The full variable domain, with the rest looked up from reference TRBV11-2 and TRBJ2-3, is EAGVAQSPRYKIIEKRQSVAFWCNPISGHATLYWYQQILGQGPKLLIQFQNNGVVDDSQLPKDRFSAERLKGVDSTLKIQPAKLEDSAVYLCASSFGTSTDTQYFGPGTRLTVL.

The chain couples TRBV5-1 to TRBJ2-2; tentative D call: TRBD2 (5 bases). Trimming removed 5 bases at V and 1 base at J, with 12 bases between. The CDR3 extends over 15 amino acids. Germline V lookup: CDR1 SGHRS, CDR2 YFSETQ. CDR3: CASSVSGMNTGELFF. CDR3 coding DNA: TGCGCCAGCAGTGTCAGCGGAATGAACACCGGGGAGCTGTTTTTT.

The V call is TRBV3-1 (or the pseudogene TRBV3-2), the J call TRBJ2-1, with 12 bases fitting TRBD2. The V and J ends lost 0 bases and 9 bases, in that order; junction bases with no gene match: 9. Germline-derived CDR1 and CDR2 are LGHDT and YNNKEL (reference sequence). CDR3 length: 17 amino acids. CDR3 in DNA: TGTGCCAGCAGCCAAGATGGTCGGACACTAGCGGGGGGTGAGCAGTTCTTC. Translation gives CASSQDGRTLAGGEQFF.

This chain uses TRBV7-2 with TRBJ2-1, with TRBD2 matching over 9 bases. The CDR3 has 18 residues. Germline V gene sequence: CDR1 SGHTA, CDR2 FQGNSA. V was clipped by 1 base and J by 6 bases; unmatched bases: 13. CDR3 protein: CASSLVWGGLAGPNEQFF. The CDR3, as DNA: TGTGCCAGCAGCTTAGTATGGGGGGGGCTAGCGGGACCCAATGAGCAGTTCTTC.

The chain uses TRBV3-1 (or the pseudogene TRBV3-2) and TRBJ2-7; D might be TRBD2 (6 bases). The CDR3 has 13 amino acids. Germline CDR1 reads LGHDT; CDR2 reads YNNKEL (reference sequence). The V end lost 4 bases, the J end lost 5 bases, and 12 bases lay between the germline ends. CDR3 sequence reads: CASSLGTLDEQYF. CDR3 DNA sequence: TGTGCCAGCAGCCTAGGGACTCTGGACGAGCAGTACTTC.

The chain couples TRBV6-6 to TRBJ2-7; D gene ambiguous. Trimming left V 3 bases short and J 0 bases short, with 9 bases between. Germline CDR1 MNHNY, CDR2 SVGAGI (reference sequence). The CDR3 totals 14 residues. CDR3 sequence reads: CASSYISSSYEQYF. In nucleotides, the CDR3 is TGTGCCAGCAGTTATATCAGTTCCTCCTACGAGCAGTACTTC.

The chain combines TRBV10-1 with TRBJ2-1; TRBD1 matches 9 bases. The germline V gene has CDR1 WNHNN and CDR2 SYGVQD (reference sequence). This CDR3 comprises 17 residues. V lost 6 bases to trimming and J lost 9 bases; unmatched junction nucleotides: 18. The CDR3 region has the DNA TGCGCCAGCAGAACACACAAACCGGGACAGGGAGTGTCTGAGCAGTTCTTC. Protein product: CASRTHKPGQGVSEQFF.

V gene TRBV18 combines with J gene TRBJ2-2; 9 nucleotides match TRBD1. Germline assignment: CDR1 KGHSH and CDR2 LQKENI. V trimming: 5 bases; J trimming: 4 bases; junction bases outside the gene matches: 5. The CDR3 covers 15 residues. The CDR3 DNA is TGTGCCAGCTCAACCGGACAGGGGAGCACCGGGGAGCTGTTTTTT. Residues: CASSTGQGSTGELFF.

The chain joins TRBV19 to TRBJ2-1; D not resolved. The CDR3 has 14 residues. V dropped 5 bases and J dropped 7 bases, with 15 bases sitting between them. Germline CDR1 and CDR2: LNHDA and SQIVND (reference sequence). The CDR3 coding sequence is TGTGCCAGTAGTTTGAGTGGGCTCCGGAATGAGCAGTTCTTC. Protein product: CASSLSGLRNEQFF. Based on the CDR3 plus reference TRBV19 and TRBJ2-1, the full variable domain is DGGITQSPKYLFRKEGQNVTLSCEQNLNHDAMYWYRQDPGQGLRLIYYSQIVNDFQKGDIAEGYSVSREKKESFPLTVTSAQKNPTAFYLCASSLSGLRNEQFFGPGTRLTVL.

The rearrangement uses TRBV19 and TRBJ2-7; D perhaps matches TRBD1 (6 bases). The ends were cut back, 1 base at V and 3 bases at J, with 10 bases in the middle. This CDR3 comprises 14 residues. The germline CDR1 and CDR2 sequences are LNHDA and SQIVND (reference sequence). DNA for the CDR3: TGTGCCAGTAGTATAGCTGAACAGGGCTACGAGCAGTACTTC. Encoded protein: CASSIAEQGYEQYF. Based on the CDR3 plus reference TRBV19 and TRBJ2-7, the full variable domain is DGGITQSPKYLFRKEGQNVTLSCEQNLNHDAMYWYRQDPGQGLRLIYYSQIVNDFQKGDIAEGYSVSREKKESFPLTVTSAQKNPTAFYLCASSIAEQGYEQYFGPGTRLTVT.

The chain carries TRBV13 and TRBJ2-7, with 10 bases identical to TRBD1. The CDR3 runs to 15 residues. Germline trimming cut 3 bases from V and 4 bases from J; bases unmatched to any gene: 6. CDR1 and CDR2 (germline): PRHDT, FYEKMQ (reference sequence). DNA of the CDR3: TGTGCCAGCAGCTTCCCGGGACAGGGGACTTACGAGCAGTACTTC. Protein: CASSFPGQGTYEQYF.

This clone appeared a single time. The chain is built from TRBV7-2 and TRBJ1-5; tentative D call: TRBD1 (5 bases). This CDR3 is 16 amino acids long. The germline V and J ends were trimmed by 0 bases and 3 bases, with 12 bases remaining between them. Germline CDR1 reads SGHTA; CDR2 reads FQGNSA. The CDR3 sequence is CASSLAGQGSNQPQHF. The CDR3 nucleotides read TGTGCCAGCAGCTTAGCGGGCCAGGGTTCCAATCAGCCCCAGCATTTT.

The CDR3: CASSELAGGPGEQFF. For the CDR3, the DNA is TGTGCCAGCAGCGAACTAGCGGGGGGGCCTGGTGAGCAGTTCTTC. V gene TRBV7-3 combines with J gene TRBJ2-1; 13 bases line up with TRBD2. The length of the CDR3 is 15 residues. The V gene's germline CDR1 is SGHTA and CDR2 FQGTGA. The V gene end was trimmed by 5 bases and the J gene end by 9 bases; junction bases not matched to a gene: 7. The full variable domain, rest sourced from reference TRBV7-3 and TRBJ2-1, is GAGVSQTPSNKVTEKGKYVELRCDPISGHTALYWYRQSLGQGPEFLIYFQGTGAADDSGLPNDRFFAVRPEGSVSTLKIQRTERGDSAVYLCASSELAGGPGEQFFGPGTRLTVL.

This chain links TRBV18 with TRBJ2-3; 8 bases match TRBD1. From germline, CDR1 is KGHSH and CDR2 LQKENI. The CDR3 length is 16 residues. V was clipped by 2 bases and J by 1 base; unmatched bases: 5. The CDR3 region has the DNA TGTGCCAGCTCACCATATTGGGGACAGGGCACAGATACGCAGTATTTT. Its protein product is CASSPYWGQGTDTQYF.